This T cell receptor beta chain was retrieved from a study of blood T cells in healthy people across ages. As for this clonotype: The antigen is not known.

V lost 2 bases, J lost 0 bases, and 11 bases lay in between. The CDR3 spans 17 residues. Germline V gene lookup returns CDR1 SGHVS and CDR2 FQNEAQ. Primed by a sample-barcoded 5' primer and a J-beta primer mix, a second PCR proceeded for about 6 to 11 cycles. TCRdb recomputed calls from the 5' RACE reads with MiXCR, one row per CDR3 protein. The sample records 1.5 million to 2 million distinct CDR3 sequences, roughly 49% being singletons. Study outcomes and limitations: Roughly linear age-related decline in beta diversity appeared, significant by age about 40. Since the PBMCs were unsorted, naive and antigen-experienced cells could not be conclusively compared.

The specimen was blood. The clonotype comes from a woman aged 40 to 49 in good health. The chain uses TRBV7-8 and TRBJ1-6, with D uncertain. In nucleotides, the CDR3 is TGTGCCAGCAGCTTAATCGGTAAAAGCTCCTATAATTCACCCCTCCACTTT. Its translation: CASSLIGKSSYNSPLHF.